The 28 T cell receptor beta chains reported below all come from one sample, sequenced in a study of blood T cell repertoires in COVID-19. Libraries were prepared by immunoSEQ multiplex PCR; TCRdb keeps only in-frame clonotypes and omits some of them. There are more than 110,000 clones in the sample; 75% to 90% occur only once, and approximately 9.9% lies in the top ten. The specimen sequenced was peripheral blood. Source of these receptors: a woman older than 75 with acute or convalescent COVID-19.

This sequence joins TRBV5-1 and TRBJ1-1, with TRBD1 matching 8 bases. Germline values: CDR1 SGHRS, CDR2 YFSETQ. The CDR3 is made up of 16 amino acids. After removal of 0 bases from V and 2 bases from J, the junction contained 6 bases not matched to a gene. CDR3 DNA sequence: TGCGCCAGCAGCTTGGAGACAGGGGCAATAAACACTGAAGCTTTCTTT. Residues: CASSLETGAINTEAFF.

The J gene is TRBJ1-4, the V gene TRBV4-3; no clear D gene. Germline lookup yields CDR1 LGHNA and CDR2 YSLEER. Deletions cut 3 bases from V and 7 bases from J, with 9 bases between. The CDR3 is made up of 13 amino acids. The CDR3, as DNA: TGCGCCAGCAGCCAGGGAGCGGGTGAAAAACTGTTTTTT. It encodes CASSQGAGEKLFF.

The chain carries TRBV3-1 (or the pseudogene TRBV3-2) and TRBJ1-2; D is ambiguous. Trimming took 0 bases from V and 4 from J, leaving 3 bases between them. This CDR3 has 12 amino acids. Germline V gene lookup returns CDR1 LGHDT and CDR2 YNNKEL (reference sequence). The CDR3 sequence: CASSQDSYGYTF. In DNA form, the CDR3 reads TGTGCCAGCAGCCAAGATAGCTATGGCTACACCTTC.

This clone has at least ten counts. This sequence joins TRBV4-1 and TRBJ1-3, with TRBD1 as a possible D gene (5 bases). Germline-derived CDR1 and CDR2 are MGHRA and YSYEKL. This CDR3 comprises 15 residues. V lost 0 bases to trimming and J lost 3 bases, with 9 bases between them. The CDR3 coding sequence is TGCGCCAGCAGCCAAGATCCCGGGGGTGGAAACACCATATATTTT. Translated: CASSQDPGGGNTIYF.

The chain combines TRBV5-1 with TRBJ1-4; 9 bases agree with TRBD1. This CDR3 has 14 residues. V shed 2 bases and J 8 bases; nucleotides not matched to a gene: 4. Germline V gives CDR1 SGHRS, CDR2 YFSETQ. The CDR3 is CASSFTGGREKLFF. CDR3 coding DNA: TGCGCCAGCAGCTTTACAGGGGGCCGAGAAAAACTGTTTTTT.

J is TRBJ2-3 and V is TRBV5-1; TRBD2 is a possible D gene (6 bases). The germline gives CDR1 SGHRS, CDR2 YFSETQ. The CDR3 extends over 14 amino acids. V was cut by 5 bases and J by 2 bases, with 12 bases left in between. The CDR3 DNA is TGCGCCAGCAGACAACCGGGAGCCACAGATACGCAGTATTTT. Translating gives CASRQPGATDTQYF.

The chain recombines TRBV3-1 (or the pseudogene TRBV3-2) with TRBJ1-2; D is ambiguous. Trimming took off 5 bases at V and 4 bases at J, with 11 bases between the two ends. Germline V lookup: CDR1 LGHDT, CDR2 YNNKEL (reference sequence). The CDR3 runs 13 residues. CDR3: CASSSVLFYGYTF. The CDR3 nucleotides read TGTGCCAGCAGCTCGGTTTTGTTCTATGGCTACACCTTC.

This clone was counted a single time. This chain links TRBV11-2 with TRBJ2-1; 9 positions agree with TRBD2. Germline CDR1 reads SGHAT; CDR2 reads FQNNGV. Losses at the gene ends were 5 bases for V and 2 bases for J; bases not matched to a gene: 7. This CDR3 spans 16 amino acids. The CDR3 protein is CASSLRAGGTYNEQFF. The CDR3 DNA reads TGTGCCAGCAGCCTCAGAGCGGGGGGCACCTACAATGAGCAGTTCTTC.

This clone was recorded once. The gene calls are TRBV2 and TRBJ1-4; D possibly corresponds to TRBD1 (5 bases). V was pared by 5 bases and J by 6 bases, with 16 bases between. This CDR3 spans 15 amino acids. Germline V gives CDR1 SNHLY, CDR2 FYNNEI. The CDR3 DNA is TGTGCCAGCAGTCCAGGGACGGGAGCGTATGAAAAACTGTTTTTT. Protein product: CASSPGTGAYEKLFF.

The CDR3 region is CASSLAGAETQYF. The CDR3 region has the DNA TGTGCCAGCAGCTTAGCAGGGGCTGAGACCCAGTACTTC. The chain employs TRBV11-2 and TRBJ2-5; D may be TRBD1 (6 bases). V was shortened by 1 base and J by 5 bases, with 8 bases between the two germline ends. Germline assignment: CDR1 SGHAT and CDR2 FQNNGV. The CDR3 length is 13 residues.

The chain joins TRBV20-1 to TRBJ1-2; 7 bases are shared with TRBD1. This CDR3 is built from 14 residues. Germline V gene lookup returns CDR1 DFQATT and CDR2 SNEGSKA (reference sequence). Trimming removed 3 bases from V and 0 bases from J; junction bases left unmatched: 4. The CDR3 bases are TGCAGTGCTAGTTTGCAGGGGGCTAACTATGGCTACACCTTC. Amino acid sequence: CSASLQGANYGYTF.

The J gene is TRBJ1-1, the V gene TRBV30; TRBD1 agrees at 7 bases. With V trimmed by 3 bases and J by 4 bases, 2 bases remained unmatched. In germline, CDR1 is GTSNPN, CDR2 SVGIG (reference sequence). The CDR3 consists of 12 residues. In nucleotides, the CDR3 is TGTGCCTGGAGCAGGGGGAGCACTGAAGCTTTCTTT. Protein: CAWSRGSTEAFF. The full variable domain, completed using reference TRBV30 and TRBJ1-1, is SQTIHQWPATLVQPVGSPLSLECTVEGTSNPNLYWYRQAAGRGLQLLFYSVGIGQISSEVPQNLSASRPQDRQFILSSKKLLLSDSGFYLCAWSRGSTEAFFGQGTRLTVV.

The rearrangement uses TRBV7-6 and TRBJ1-5; no clear D gene. Trimming left V 5 bases short and J 3 bases short, with 8 bases between. Germline assignment: CDR1 SGHVS and CDR2 FNYEAQ. The CDR3 has 13 amino acids. CDR3 sequence reads: CASSDRHNQPQHF. Here the CDR3 DNA reads TGTGCCAGCAGCGACCGACACAATCAGCCCCAGCATTTT. Supplemented by reference TRBV7-6 and TRBJ1-5, the full variable domain reads GAGVSQSPRYKVTKRGQDVALRCDPISGHVSLYWYRQALGQGPEFLTYFNYEAQQDKSGLPNDRFSAERPEGSISTLTIQRTEQRDSAMYRCASSDRHNQPQHFGDGTRLSIL.

The chain employs TRBV29-1 and TRBJ2-5; 8 bases line up with TRBD1. The trim removed 5 bases at V and 1 base at J, leaving 0 bases unmatched. The CDR3 spans 12 residues. Germline V gene data show CDR1 as SQVTM and CDR2 as ANQGSEA. The CDR3 loop is CSVTGGQETQYF. The CDR3 DNA is TGCAGCGTTACAGGGGGCCAAGAGACCCAGTACTTC.

The genes are TRBV9 and TRBJ1-2; tentative D call: TRBD1 (5 bases). The CDR3 loop spans 16 amino acids. The V and J ends lost 2 bases and 0 bases respectively, with 14 bases between them. Germline assignment: CDR1 SGDLS and CDR2 YYNGEE. CDR3 DNA: TGTGCCAGCAGCGTTCGGGGGGAGGGGACTAACTATGGCTACACCTTC. Protein sequence: CASSVRGEGTNYGYTF.

The J gene is TRBJ1-2, the V gene TRBV5-1, with 7 bases aligning to TRBD1. The length of the CDR3 is 13 residues. Looked up from germline, CDR1 is SGHRS and CDR2 is YFSETQ. V lost 3 bases and J lost 2; bases outside the gene matches: 1. The CDR3 is CASSSGQNYGYTF. The CDR3 DNA reads as TGCGCCAGCAGCTCGGGACAGAACTATGGCTACACCTTC.

The rearrangement links TRBV7-2 to TRBJ1-2; 7 nucleotides agree with TRBD1. This CDR3 contains 15 residues. CDR1 SGHTA and CDR2 FQGNSA come from the germline V gene. V was pared by 6 bases and J by 7 bases, with 14 bases of the junction left unmatched. This chain's CDR3 is CASSRAGTDLGGYTF. CDR3 nucleotide sequence: TGTGCCAGCAGTCGGGCCGGGACAGACCTCGGTGGCTACACCTTC.

The chain employs TRBV5-1 and TRBJ2-1; TRBD1 aligns across 7 bases. This CDR3 contains 15 residues. Per the germline V gene, CDR1 is SGHRS and CDR2 is YFSETQ. V lost 5 bases to trimming and J lost 4 bases; unmatched junction nucleotides: 9. The CDR3 DNA follows: TGCGCCAGCAGATCAACCGGGACAGAGTACAATGAGCAGTTCTTC. Its protein product is CASRSTGTEYNEQFF.

The V and J genes are TRBV10-2 and TRBJ1-1; 8 bases line up with TRBD1. Germline loops: CDR1 WSHSY, CDR2 SAAADI. This CDR3 spans 12 amino acids. V was clipped by 7 bases and J by 3 bases; unmatched bases: 1. The CDR3 sequence: CASNRGDTEAFF. CDR3 nucleotides: TGCGCCAGCAACAGGGGGGACACTGAAGCTTTCTTT.

This clone has just one count. The genes are TRBV4-3 and TRBJ1-3, with D tentatively TRBD1 (5 bases). The V end lost 0 bases, the J end lost 6 bases, and 18 bases lay between the germline ends. The length of the CDR3 is 17 residues. From germline, CDR1 is LGHNA and CDR2 YSLEER. This CDR3 reads CASSQDRGSGTQNTIYF. Here the CDR3 DNA reads TGCGCCAGCAGCCAAGATAGGGGCTCGGGCACCCAAAACACCATATATTTT.

This chain uses TRBV19 with TRBJ1-1; 9 bases map to TRBD1. Trimming removed 5 bases from V and 4 bases from J; junction bases left unmatched: 8. Germline V gene data show CDR1 as LNHDA and CDR2 as SQIVND (reference sequence). This CDR3 spans 15 amino acids. The CDR3 nucleotides read TGTGCCAGTAGTCTCCCCGGGACAGGGAGCACTGAAGCTTTCTTT. Protein sequence: CASSLPGTGSTEAFF.

The gene calls are TRBV5-1 and TRBJ1-2, with D uncertain. V shed 0 bases and J shed 13 bases, with 10 bases lying between them. This CDR3 contains 11 residues. CDR1 is SGHRS, CDR2 YFSETQ, per germline. CDR3 in amino acids: CASSLVQVCTF. DNA of the CDR3: TGCGCCAGCAGCTTGGTTCAGGTTTGCACCTTC.

The chain has TRBV25-1 and TRBJ1-1; 8 bases line up with TRBD1. The length of the CDR3 is 14 residues. The J segment lost 2 bases and the V segment lost 7 bases, leaving 6 bases of the junction unmatched. Germline-derived CDR1 and CDR2 are MGHDK and SYGVNS. Here the CDR3 reads CASTSTGANTEAFF. The CDR3 nucleotides are TGTGCCAGCACTTCGACAGGGGCTAACACTGAAGCTTTCTTT.

The chain uses TRBV30 and TRBJ1-2, with 8 bases that match TRBD1. The CDR3 is 15 amino acids. The J segment lost 4 bases and the V segment lost 2 bases, leaving 9 bases of the junction unmatched. Looked up from germline, CDR1 is GTSNPN and CDR2 is SVGIG (reference sequence). CDR3 sequence: CAWSPTDRAGYGYTF. The CDR3 DNA sequence: TGTGCCTGGAGTCCGACGGACAGGGCGGGCTATGGCTACACCTTC.

A word on this clone: This sample includes further DNA sequences coding for the same CDR3. The V gene is TRBV7-2, the J gene TRBJ2-1; TRBD2 aligns across 8 bases. V shed 5 bases, J shed 3 bases, and the junction held 3 bases outside the gene matches. The CDR3 is 14 amino acids. CDR1 is SGHTA, CDR2 FQGNSA, per germline. Written as DNA, the CDR3 is TGTGCCAGCAGCCTACGGGGGGGCTACAATGAGCAGTTCTTC. Amino acid sequence: CASSLRGGYNEQFF.

The chain uses TRBV2 and TRBJ1-1; 7 bases agree with TRBD1. The CDR3 has 13 amino acids. Germline V gene lookup returns CDR1 SNHLY and CDR2 FYNNEI. Trimming removed 5 bases from V and 5 bases from J; junction bases left unmatched: 5. In DNA form, the CDR3 reads TGTGCCAGCAGTAAGACAGGGAGGACTGAAGCTTTCTTT. Protein: CASSKTGRTEAFF.

In regard to this clone: An end of the junction differs from the germline gene, which may be a read error. J is TRBJ1-4 and V is TRBV7-2; TRBD1 might be the D (6 bases). The CDR3 sequence is 16 residues long. Germline V gene lookup returns CDR1 SGHTA and CDR2 FQGNSA. The CDR3: CASTLTPGTTNEKLFF. The CDR3 region has the DNA TGTGCCAGCACCCTAACCCCAGGGACAACGAATGAAAAACTGTTTTTT.

V gene TRBV9 combines with J gene TRBJ2-7; D unclear. From germline, CDR1 is SGDLS and CDR2 YYNGEE. Trimming took 1 base from V and 0 from J, leaving 8 bases between them. CDR3 length: 14 residues. This CDR3 is CASSVFPSSYEQYF. CDR3 DNA: TGTGCCAGCAGCGTATTTCCGAGCTCCTACGAGCAGTACTTC.